This entry describes one TCR beta chain. The CDR3 is 13 amino acids. The V gene end was trimmed by 4 bases and the J gene end by 6 bases; junction bases not matched to a gene: 3. Germline CDR1 and CDR2: MGHRA and YSYEKL. This sample was taken from a study of blood T cell repertoires in COVID-19. The wider study: The United States, Italy and Spain were the sources of the acute and convalescent COVID-19 samples. In each case, the material was cDNA or gDNA derived from T cells, B-cell-depleted T cells, or PBMCs.

Under the authors' procedure: Estimation of nucleated cell counts was performed using reference gene primer amplification. Clones were sequenced by immunoSEQ multiplex PCR, and TCRdb holds only the in-frame ones, with some missing. V and J calls and clone size come straight from that table; D and trimming were deduced from the DNA. The data show approximately 360,000 clones, with 90% seen just once and roughly 6.8% held by the top ten. The receptor was isolated from a man aged 18 to 30 with active or convalescent COVID-19. Sequenced input: peripheral blood. This chain connects TRBV4-1 to TRBJ1-5; 7 bases line up with TRBD1. Here the CDR3 reads CASSPRDSQPQHF. Written as DNA, the CDR3 is TGCGCCAGCAGCCCTCGGGACAGTCAGCCCCAGCATTTT.